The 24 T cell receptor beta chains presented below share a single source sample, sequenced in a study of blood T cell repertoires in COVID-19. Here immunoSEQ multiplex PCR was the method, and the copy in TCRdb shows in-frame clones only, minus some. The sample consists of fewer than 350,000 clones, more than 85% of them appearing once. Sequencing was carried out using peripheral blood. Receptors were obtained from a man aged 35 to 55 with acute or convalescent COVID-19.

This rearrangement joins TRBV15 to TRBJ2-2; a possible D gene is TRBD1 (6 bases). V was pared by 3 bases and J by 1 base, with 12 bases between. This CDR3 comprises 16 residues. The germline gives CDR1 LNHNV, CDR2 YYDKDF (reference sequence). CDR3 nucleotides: TGTGCCACCAGCAGCAATTCAGGGGTGAACACCGGGGAGCTGTTTTTT. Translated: CATSSNSGVNTGELFF. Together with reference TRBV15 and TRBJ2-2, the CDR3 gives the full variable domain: DAMVIQNPRYQVTQFGKPVTLSCSQTLNHNVMYWYQQKSSQAPKLLFHYYDKDFNNEADTPDNFQSRRPNTSFCFLDIRSPGLGDTAMYLCATSSNSGVNTGELFFGEGSRLTVL.

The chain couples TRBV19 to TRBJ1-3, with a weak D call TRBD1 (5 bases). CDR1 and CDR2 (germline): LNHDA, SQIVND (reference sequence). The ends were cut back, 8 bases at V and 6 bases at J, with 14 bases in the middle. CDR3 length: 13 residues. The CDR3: CASGPRDLNTIYF. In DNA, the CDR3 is TGTGCCAGTGGACCCAGGGATTTAAACACCATATATTTT.

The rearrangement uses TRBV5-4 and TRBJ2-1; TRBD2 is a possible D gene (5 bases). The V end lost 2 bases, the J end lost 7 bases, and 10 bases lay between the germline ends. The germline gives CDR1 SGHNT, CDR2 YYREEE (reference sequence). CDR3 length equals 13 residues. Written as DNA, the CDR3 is TGTGCCAGCAGCTTCGCCAGGACTAATGAGCAGTTCTTC. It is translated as CASSFARTNEQFF. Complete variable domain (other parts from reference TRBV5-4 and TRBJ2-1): ETGVTQSPTHLIKTRGQQVTLRCSSQSGHNTVSWYQQALGQGPQFIFQYYREEENGRGNFPPRFSGLQFPNYSSELNVNALELDDSALYLCASSFARTNEQFFGPGTRLTVL.

The CDR3 bases are TGTGCCAGCACCCCCCAAGGGGTGGAGAATTCACCCCTCCACTTT. Translated: CASTPQGVENSPLHF. The V gene is TRBV2, the J gene TRBJ1-6, with a weak D call TRBD1 (5 bases). The germline CDR1 and CDR2 sequences are SNHLY and FYNNEI. The CDR3 contains 15 residues. Between the trimmed V and J ends, which lost 7 bases and 7 bases, there was a span of 17 bases.

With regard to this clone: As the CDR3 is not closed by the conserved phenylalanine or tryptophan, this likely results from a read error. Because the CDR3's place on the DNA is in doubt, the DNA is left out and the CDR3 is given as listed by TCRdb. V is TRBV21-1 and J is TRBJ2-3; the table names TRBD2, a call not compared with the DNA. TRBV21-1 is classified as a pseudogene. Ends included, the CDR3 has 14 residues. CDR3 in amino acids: CASSKDSSGGPKFR.

DNA of the CDR3: TGTGCCAGTAGTATAAGGGCAGGGGCTAAGTACTATGGCTACACCTTC. Amino acid sequence: CASSIRAGAKYYGYTF. The chain has TRBV19 and TRBJ1-2, with a possible D match to TRBD1 (6 bases). Germline V CDR1 and CDR2: LNHDA, SQIVND (reference sequence). The CDR3 is made up of 16 amino acids. Trimming removed 2 bases from V and 3 bases from J, with 16 bases in between. The complete variable domain, with remaining parts taken from reference TRBV19 and TRBJ1-2, reads DGGITQSPKYLFRKEGQNVTLSCEQNLNHDAMYWYRQDPGQGLRLIYYSQIVNDFQKGDIAEGYSVSREKKESFPLTVTSAQKNPTAFYLCASSIRAGAKYYGYTFGSGTRLTVV.

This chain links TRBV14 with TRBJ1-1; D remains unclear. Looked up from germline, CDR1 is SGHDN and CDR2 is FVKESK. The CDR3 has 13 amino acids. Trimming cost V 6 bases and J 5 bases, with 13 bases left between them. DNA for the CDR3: TGTGCCAGCAGTAGACACCCTGGGACTGAAGCTTTCTTT. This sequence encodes CASSRHPGTEAFF.

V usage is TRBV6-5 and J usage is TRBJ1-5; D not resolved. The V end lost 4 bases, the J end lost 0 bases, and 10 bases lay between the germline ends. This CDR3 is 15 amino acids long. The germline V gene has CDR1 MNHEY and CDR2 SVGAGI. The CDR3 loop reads CASSSSFVSNQPQHF. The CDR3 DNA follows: TGTGCCAGCAGTTCAAGCTTTGTTAGCAATCAGCCCCAGCATTTT.

The CDR3 region has the DNA TGTGCCAGCAGCTTAGATCACCCGGTGGGGGGGCAGTTCTTC. This codes for CASSLDHPVGGQFF. This chain joins TRBV11-2 and TRBJ2-1; D possibly corresponds to TRBD2 (6 bases). This CDR3 region has 14 residues. The V gene's germline CDR1 is SGHAT and CDR2 FQNNGV. Trimming removed 0 bases from V and 12 bases from J, with 15 bases in between.

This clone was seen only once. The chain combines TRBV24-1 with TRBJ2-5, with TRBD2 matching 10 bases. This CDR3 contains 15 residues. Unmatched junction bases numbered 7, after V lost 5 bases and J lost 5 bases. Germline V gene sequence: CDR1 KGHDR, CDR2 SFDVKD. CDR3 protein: CATSGASGGVETQYF. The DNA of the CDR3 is TGTGCCACCAGTGGCGCTAGCGGGGGCGTGGAGACCCAGTACTTC.

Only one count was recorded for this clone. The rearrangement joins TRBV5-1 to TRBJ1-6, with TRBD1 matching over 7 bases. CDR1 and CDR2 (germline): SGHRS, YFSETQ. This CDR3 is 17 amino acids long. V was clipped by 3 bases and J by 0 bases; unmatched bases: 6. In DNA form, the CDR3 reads TGCGCCAGCAGCTATGGGACAGAAAGCTCCTATAATTCACCCCTCCACTTT. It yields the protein CASSYGTESSYNSPLHF.

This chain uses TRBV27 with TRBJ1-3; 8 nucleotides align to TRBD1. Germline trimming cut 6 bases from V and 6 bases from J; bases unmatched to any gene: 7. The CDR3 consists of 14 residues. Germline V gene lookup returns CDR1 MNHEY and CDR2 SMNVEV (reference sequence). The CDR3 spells CASRSRQGANTIYF. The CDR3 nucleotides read TGTGCCAGCAGAAGTCGGCAGGGGGCAAACACCATATATTTT.

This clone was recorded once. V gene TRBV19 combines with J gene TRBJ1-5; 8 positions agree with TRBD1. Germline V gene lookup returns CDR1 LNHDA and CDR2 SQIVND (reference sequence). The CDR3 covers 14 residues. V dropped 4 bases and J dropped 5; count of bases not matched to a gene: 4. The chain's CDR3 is CASSTGRGHQPQHF. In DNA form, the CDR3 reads TGTGCCAGTAGTACGGGCAGGGGGCATCAGCCCCAGCATTTT.

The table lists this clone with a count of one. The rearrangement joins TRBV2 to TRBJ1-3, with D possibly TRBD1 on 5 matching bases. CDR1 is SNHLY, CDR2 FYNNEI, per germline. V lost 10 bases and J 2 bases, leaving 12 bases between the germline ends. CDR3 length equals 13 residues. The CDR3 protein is CAISTETGNTIYF. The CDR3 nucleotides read TGTGCCATCTCGACAGAGACTGGAAACACCATATATTTT. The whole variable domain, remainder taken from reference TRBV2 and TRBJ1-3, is EPEVTQTPSHQVTQMGQEVILRCVPISNHLYFYWYRQILGQKVEFLVSFYNNEISEKSEIFDDQFSVERPDGSNFTLKIRSTKLEDSAMYFCAISTETGNTIYFGEGSWLTVV.

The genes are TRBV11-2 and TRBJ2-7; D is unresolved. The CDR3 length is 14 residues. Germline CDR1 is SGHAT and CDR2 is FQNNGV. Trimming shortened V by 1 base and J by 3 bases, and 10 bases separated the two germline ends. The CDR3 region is CASSLGVIFYEQYF. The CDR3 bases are TGTGCCAGCAGCTTAGGAGTCATATTCTACGAGCAGTACTTC.

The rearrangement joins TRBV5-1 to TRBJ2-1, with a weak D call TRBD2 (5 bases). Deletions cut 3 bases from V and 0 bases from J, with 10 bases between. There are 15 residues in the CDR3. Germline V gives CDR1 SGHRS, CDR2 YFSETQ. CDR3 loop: CASSWIGDSYNEQFF. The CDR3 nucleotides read TGCGCCAGCAGCTGGATCGGGGACTCCTACAATGAGCAGTTCTTC.

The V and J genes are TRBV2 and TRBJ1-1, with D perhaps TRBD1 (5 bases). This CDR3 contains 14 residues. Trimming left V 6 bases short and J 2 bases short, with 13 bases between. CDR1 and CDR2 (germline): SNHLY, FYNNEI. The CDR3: CASRGGTVNTEAFF. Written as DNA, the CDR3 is TGTGCCAGCAGGGGGGGGACCGTTAACACTGAAGCTTTCTTT.

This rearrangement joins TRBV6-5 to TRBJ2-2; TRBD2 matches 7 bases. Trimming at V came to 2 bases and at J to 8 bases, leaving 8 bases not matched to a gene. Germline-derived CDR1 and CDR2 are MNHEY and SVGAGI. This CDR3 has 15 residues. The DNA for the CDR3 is TGTGCCAGCAGTTACGCGGGGGTCTCGAAGGGGGAGCTGTTTTTT. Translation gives CASSYAGVSKGELFF.

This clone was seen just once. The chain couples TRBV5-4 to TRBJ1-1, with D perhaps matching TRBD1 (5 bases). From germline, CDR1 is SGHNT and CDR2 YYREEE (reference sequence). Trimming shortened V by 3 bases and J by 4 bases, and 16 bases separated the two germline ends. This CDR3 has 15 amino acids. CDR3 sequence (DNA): TGTGCCAGCAGCTGGGGAGGTCCGGGGGGCACTGAAGCTTTCTTT. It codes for CASSWGGPGGTEAFF. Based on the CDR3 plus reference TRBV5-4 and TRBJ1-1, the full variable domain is ETGVTQSPTHLIKTRGQQVTLRCSSQSGHNTVSWYQQALGQGPQFIFQYYREEENGRGNFPPRFSGLQFPNYSSELNVNALELDDSALYLCASSWGGPGGTEAFFGQGTRLTVV.

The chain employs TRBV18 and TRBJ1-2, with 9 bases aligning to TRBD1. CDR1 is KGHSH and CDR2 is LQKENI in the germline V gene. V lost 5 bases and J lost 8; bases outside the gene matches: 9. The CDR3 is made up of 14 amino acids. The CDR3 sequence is CASSSSQGANGYTF. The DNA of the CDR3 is TGTGCCAGCTCATCTTCACAGGGGGCAAACGGCTACACCTTC.

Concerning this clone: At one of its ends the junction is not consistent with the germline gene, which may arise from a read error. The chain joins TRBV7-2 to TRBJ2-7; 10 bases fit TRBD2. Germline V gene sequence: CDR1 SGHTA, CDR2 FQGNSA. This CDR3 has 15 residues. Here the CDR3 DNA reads TGTGCCAGCAACTTATTAGGGACTAGCGTGTACGAGCAGTACTTC. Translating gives CASNLLGTSVYEQYF.

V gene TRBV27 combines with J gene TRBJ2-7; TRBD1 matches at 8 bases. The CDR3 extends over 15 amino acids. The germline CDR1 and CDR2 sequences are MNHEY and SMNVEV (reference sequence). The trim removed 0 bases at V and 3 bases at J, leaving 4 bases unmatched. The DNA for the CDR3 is TGTGCCAGCAGTTTATCTACCAGGGGGCGCTACGAGCAGTACTTC. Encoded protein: CASSLSTRGRYEQYF.

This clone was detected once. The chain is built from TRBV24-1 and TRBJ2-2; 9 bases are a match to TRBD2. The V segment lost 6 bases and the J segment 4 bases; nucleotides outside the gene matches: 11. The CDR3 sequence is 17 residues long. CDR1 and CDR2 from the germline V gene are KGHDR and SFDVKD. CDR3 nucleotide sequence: TGTGCCACCAGTCCACAGCGGGGGGTTACGGGCACCGGGGAGCTGTTTTTT. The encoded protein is CATSPQRGVTGTGELFF.

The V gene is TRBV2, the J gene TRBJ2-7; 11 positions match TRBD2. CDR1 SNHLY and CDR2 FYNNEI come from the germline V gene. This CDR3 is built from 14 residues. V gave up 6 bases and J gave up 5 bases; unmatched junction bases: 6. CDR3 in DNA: TGTGCCAGCAGACAACTAGCGGGGGCCGACGAGCAGTACTTC. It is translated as CASRQLAGADEQYF.